The next 27 T cell receptor beta chains were all read from a single sample in a study of blood T cell repertoires in COVID-19. Sequencing was performed with immunoSEQ multiplex PCR; in TCRdb, only in-frame clones are kept and a portion is missing. This table has about 200,000 clones, around 86% appearing once. The sequenced material came from PBMCs or T cells enriched from blood (not recorded which). These receptors originate from a woman aged 40 to 55 with acute COVID-19.

The V and J genes are TRBV27 and TRBJ2-5; D is unclear. The germline V gene has CDR1 MNHEY and CDR2 SMNVEV (reference sequence). This CDR3 comprises 13 residues. Trimming took 0 bases from V and 5 from J, leaving 7 bases between them. The CDR3 nucleotides are TGTGCCAGCAGTTTATCCCCCGGGGAGACCCAGTACTTC. It encodes CASSLSPGETQYF.

There are many counts of this clone. V usage is TRBV5-1 and J usage is TRBJ1-4; maybe TRBD1 (5 bases). Trimming took 4 bases from V and 0 from J, leaving 10 bases between them. There are 15 residues in the CDR3. The germline V gene has CDR1 SGHRS and CDR2 YFSETQ. CDR3 amino acids: CASSGTGATNEKLFF. CDR3 sequence (DNA): TGCGCCAGCAGCGGGACTGGGGCAACTAATGAAAAACTGTTTTTT.

On this clone itself: Without the conserved terminal phenylalanine or tryptophan, this CDR3 likely stems from a read error. The J gene is TRBJ2-7, the V gene TRBV6-5; 7 bases are shared with TRBD1. Germline V gene sequence: CDR1 MNHEY, CDR2 SVGAGI. The CDR3 runs 12 residues. After removal of 5 bases from V and 4 bases from J, the junction contained 2 bases not matched to a gene. CDR3 bases: TGTGCCAGCAGTCGACAGGGTTACGAGCAGTACTCC. Amino acid sequence: CASSRQGYEQYS.

The chain is built from TRBV5-1 and TRBJ1-1; no clear D. Germline V gives CDR1 SGHRS, CDR2 YFSETQ. The CDR3 extends over 13 amino acids. Trimming removed 4 bases at V and 6 bases at J, with 13 bases between. CDR3: CASSAANQAEAFF. Here the CDR3 DNA reads TGCGCCAGCAGCGCAGCAAACCAGGCTGAAGCTTTCTTT.

The chain joins TRBV6-5 to TRBJ1-3; 9 bases align to TRBD1. Germline V lookup: CDR1 MNHEY, CDR2 SVGAGI. The CDR3 has 15 amino acids. The V segment lost 4 bases and the J segment 2 bases; nucleotides outside the gene matches: 3. CDR3 protein: CASSSDRGTGNTIYF. The CDR3 DNA reads TGTGCCAGCAGTTCCGACAGGGGGACTGGAAACACCATATATTTT.

The rearrangement uses TRBV27 and TRBJ2-5; weak D call: TRBD1 (6 bases). The V gene lost 3 bases and the J gene lost 5 bases, with 13 bases spanning the gap. In germline, CDR1 is MNHEY, CDR2 SMNVEV (reference sequence). The CDR3 totals 14 residues. The CDR3 loop is CASSFWGPGETQYF. CDR3 sequence (DNA): TGTGCCAGCAGTTTCTGGGGGCCAGGGGAGACCCAGTACTTC.

This chain uses TRBV27 with TRBJ2-1; possibly TRBD1 for D (5 bases). This CDR3 contains 15 residues. Germline V gene data show CDR1 as MNHEY and CDR2 as SMNVEV (reference sequence). Between the trimmed V and J ends, which lost 0 bases and 6 bases, there was a span of 12 bases. The CDR3 is CASSLSRQGGNEQFF. The CDR3 nucleotides read TGTGCCAGCAGTTTATCGCGGCAGGGTGGCAATGAGCAGTTCTTC.

This clone was detected only once. V gene TRBV5-4 combines with J gene TRBJ2-7; perhaps TRBD1 as D (8 bases). The CDR3 is made up of 14 amino acids. Germline V CDR1 and CDR2: SGHNT, YYREEE (reference sequence). The V end was cut by 3 bases, the J end by 6 bases, with 16 bases between. The CDR3 DNA sequence: TGTGCCAGCAGCTCCCTGGACAGGGAGGGCGAGCAGTACTTC. The encoded protein is CASSSLDREGEQYF.

CDR3: CASSQASGPYEQYF. CDR3 coding DNA: TGCGCCAGCAGCCAAGCTAGCGGGCCCTACGAGCAGTACTTC. This chain links TRBV4-1 with TRBJ2-7; 8 bases fit TRBD2. The J segment lost 2 bases and the V segment lost 1 base, leaving 1 base of the junction unmatched. This CDR3 is built from 14 residues. Germline V gene data show CDR1 as MGHRA and CDR2 as YSYEKL.

The chain carries TRBV5-1 and TRBJ2-2; possibly TRBD1 for D (5 bases). The germline V gene encodes CDR1 SGHRS and CDR2 YFSETQ. The CDR3 contains 17 residues. Trimming cost V 4 bases and J 3 bases, with 19 bases left between them. CDR3 bases: TGCGCCAGCAGCCTAGAATTCAGGGCGTCTGACACCGGGGAGCTGTTTTTT. Protein sequence: CASSLEFRASDTGELFF.

The J gene is TRBJ2-5, the V gene TRBV4-3; possible D gene TRBD1, 6 bases. Between the trimmed V and J ends, which lost 2 bases and 2 bases, there was a span of 12 bases. Germline lookup yields CDR1 LGHNA and CDR2 YSLEER. This CDR3 comprises 15 residues. This chain's CDR3 is CASSQTPGQQETQYF. CDR3 in DNA: TGCGCCAGCAGCCAAACCCCGGGACAACAAGAGACCCAGTACTTC.

The chain carries TRBV24-1 and TRBJ2-1; the match to TRBD2 covers 10 bases. Germline CDR1 and CDR2: KGHDR and SFDVKD. The CDR3 is made up of 18 amino acids. Trimming at V came to 2 bases and at J to 7 bases, leaving 13 bases not matched to a gene. Here the CDR3 DNA reads TGTGCCACCAGTGATTCCCCTCCACTAGCGGGAAGACAGAATGAGCAGTTCTTC. This codes for CATSDSPPLAGRQNEQFF.

The chain joins TRBV5-6 to TRBJ2-6; possible D gene TRBD1, 6 bases. With 0 bases removed from V and 4 bases from J, the gap between germline ends came to 8 bases. This CDR3 contains 15 residues. Per the germline V gene, CDR1 is SGHDT and CDR2 is YYEEEE. CDR3 nucleotides: TGTGCCAGCAGCTTGGCAGGGGCCGGGGCCAACGTCCTGACTTTC. Its translation is CASSLAGAGANVLTF.

The chain carries TRBV18 and TRBJ1-2; maybe TRBD1 (5 bases). The CDR3 runs to 13 residues. V gave up 0 bases and J gave up 7 bases, with 9 bases separating them. Germline loops: CDR1 KGHSH, CDR2 LQKENI. CDR3: CASSPPGGAGYTF. For the CDR3, the DNA is TGTGCCAGCTCACCACCGGGAGGGGCTGGCTACACCTTC.

This clone was observed once. The chain employs TRBV3-1 (or the pseudogene TRBV3-2) and TRBJ2-1, with TRBD2 matching 13 bases. Trimming cost V 3 bases and J 6 bases; bases outside gene matches: 5. Germline loops: CDR1 LGHDT, CDR2 YNNKEL (reference sequence). The CDR3 is 16 residues long. The CDR3 here is CASSHHTSGRANEQFF. DNA of the CDR3: TGTGCCAGCAGCCATCACACTAGCGGGAGGGCCAATGAGCAGTTCTTC.

This rearrangement joins TRBV5-5 to TRBJ2-7, with D perhaps matching TRBD2 (5 bases). V was pared by 1 base and J by 6 bases, with 8 bases between. The CDR3 length is 12 residues. Germline values: CDR1 SGHKS, CDR2 YYEKEE (reference sequence). The CDR3 nucleotides read TGTGCCAGCAGCTTGCTTGGAGGCGAGCAGTACTTC. Encoded protein: CASSLLGGEQYF.

This chain joins TRBV12-5 and TRBJ2-5; 10 bases match TRBD2. The J segment lost 5 bases and the V segment lost 0 bases, leaving 6 bases of the junction unmatched. The CDR3 runs 16 residues. The germline V gene has CDR1 LGHNT and CDR2 FRNRAP. The CDR3 reads CASGLVRPGLAETQYF. The CDR3 DNA follows: TGTGCTAGTGGTTTGGTTCGACCGGGACTAGCGGAGACCCAGTACTTC.

The chain couples TRBV4-1 to TRBJ2-2; 7 bases match TRBD1. Germline V gives CDR1 MGHRA, CDR2 YSYEKL. The junction had 4 bases not matched to a gene; V was cut back by 5 bases and J by 1 base. The CDR3 is made up of 15 amino acids. Here the CDR3 DNA reads TGCGCCAGCAGCTACGGGACAGAGAACACCGGGGAGCTGTTTTTT. Its protein is CASSYGTENTGELFF.

The chain combines TRBV6-5 with TRBJ2-6; tentatively, D is TRBD1 (6 bases). Trimming took 4 bases from V and 3 from J, leaving 13 bases between them. The CDR3 spans 16 residues. Looked up from germline, CDR1 is MNHEY and CDR2 is SVGAGI. The CDR3 sequence is CASSSSDRIGANVLTF. The CDR3 DNA sequence: TGTGCCAGCAGTTCCTCTGACAGGATTGGGGCCAACGTCCTGACTTTC.

The chain recombines TRBV5-8 with TRBJ2-7; TRBD2 matches 15 bases. Per the germline V gene, CDR1 is SGHTS and CDR2 is YDEGEE. There are 15 residues in the CDR3. V gave up 4 bases and J gave up 7 bases; unmatched junction bases: 6. This CDR3 reads CASSIGTSGRREQYF. The CDR3 DNA follows: TGTGCCAGCAGCATAGGGACTAGCGGGAGGAGGGAGCAGTACTTC. Drawing the rest from reference TRBV5-8 and TRBJ2-7, the complete variable domain is EAGVTQSPTHLIKTRGQQATLRCSPISGHTSVYWYQQALGLGLQFLLWYDEGEERNRGNFPPRFSGRQFPNYSSELNVNALELEDSALYLCASSIGTSGRREQYFGPGTRLTVT.

The chain couples TRBV28 to TRBJ1-2; D might be TRBD1 (6 bases). Looked up from germline, CDR1 is MDHEN and CDR2 is SYDVKM. V was pared by 4 bases and J by 4 bases, with 16 bases between. This CDR3 comprises 15 residues. CDR3 DNA sequence: TGTGCCAGCAGTTCCGGGACACCACTTGGCTATGGCTACACCTTC. It encodes CASSSGTPLGYGYTF.

The chain uses TRBV9 and TRBJ1-6, with D tentatively TRBD1 (6 bases). V shed 2 bases and J shed 7 bases, with 16 bases lying between them. Germline V gene data show CDR1 as SGDLS and CDR2 as YYNGEE. The CDR3 contains 16 residues. The CDR3 loop reads CASSVGNRAGNSPLHF. CDR3 bases: TGTGCCAGCAGCGTTGGGAACAGGGCAGGGAATTCACCCCTCCACTTT.

In this sample, this clone turned up a few times. This chain links TRBV6-5 with TRBJ2-1; 7 bases line up with TRBD2. The CDR3 length is 14 residues. The trim removed 5 bases at V and 6 bases at J, leaving 7 bases unmatched. Germline CDR1 reads MNHEY; CDR2 reads SVGAGI. This CDR3 is CASSRAREVNEQFF. The DNA for the CDR3 is TGTGCCAGCAGTAGAGCCCGGGAGGTCAATGAGCAGTTCTTC.

The rearrangement joins TRBV7-2 to TRBJ2-5; 14 bases align to TRBD2. CDR1 and CDR2 (germline): SGHTA, FQGNSA. The CDR3 extends over 18 amino acids. Trimming took 0 bases from V and 5 from J; bases not matched to a gene: 8. In DNA form, the CDR3 reads TGTGCCAGCAGCTTAGCACCGACTAGCGGGAGGGCCAGGGAGACCCAGTACTTC. It translates to CASSLAPTSGRARETQYF.

The chain employs TRBV6-2 or TRBV6-3 and TRBJ1-1; D is possibly TRBD1 (6 bases). The ends were cut back, 4 bases at V and 0 bases at J, with 9 bases in the middle. The CDR3 spans 14 residues. CDR1 MNHEY and CDR2 SVGEGT come from the germline V gene. The CDR3 nucleotides are TGTGCCAGCAGTTCGGCAGGGGTGAACACTGAAGCTTTCTTT. The encoded protein is CASSSAGVNTEAFF.

The V gene is TRBV5-1, the J gene TRBJ2-7; 8 bases are shared with TRBD1. The CDR3 loop spans 15 amino acids. Germline values: CDR1 SGHRS, CDR2 YFSETQ. The V and J ends lost 0 bases and 7 bases, in that order; junction bases with no gene match: 9. CDR3 nucleotides: TGCGCCAGCAGCTTGGCCGGGCAGGGGGCGAGGGAGCAGTACTTC. Translation: CASSLAGQGAREQYF.

This clone ranks as medium-sized. The chain combines TRBV18 with TRBJ1-1; no definite D call. The germline V and J ends were trimmed by 3 bases and 0 bases, with 14 bases remaining between them. Germline V gives CDR1 KGHSH, CDR2 LQKENI. The CDR3 extends over 16 amino acids. CDR3 region: CASSPYTRDMNTEAFF. The CDR3 DNA is TGTGCCAGCTCACCCTACACCCGTGACATGAACACTGAAGCTTTCTTT.